The 11 T cell receptor beta chains below come from one sample, sequenced in a study of shared clonotypes between healthy human individuals. Terminally differentiated effector memory CD45RA+ cells were left out of the naive CD8 fraction, which was CD45RO-negative and positively selected for CCR7. Using immunoSEQ multiplex PCR, the repertoire was profiled, and TCRdb retains in-frame clones only, with some absent. This sample has about 2.1 million clones; around 93% occur once, and the top ten carry roughly 1.7%. The sample was naive CD8+ T cells from PBMCs. The receptors shown here come from a man aged 18 to 30 in good health. Some clones in this sample may be carry-over from other donors' samples.

J is TRBJ1-3 and V is TRBV28; 7 positions agree with TRBD1. The J segment lost 0 bases and the V segment lost 4 bases, leaving 18 bases of the junction unmatched. The CDR3 is made up of 20 amino acids. Germline lookup yields CDR1 MDHEN and CDR2 SYDVKM. CDR3 DNA sequence: TGTGCCAGCAGTTCACCGAGGTGGGACAGTACCAAAAGCTCTGGAAACACCATATATTTT. Translation gives CASSSPRWDSTKSSGNTIYF.

The chain has TRBV10-3 and TRBJ1-1; no definite D call. This CDR3 has 11 amino acids. Germline CDR1 is ENHRY and CDR2 is SYGVKD. V dropped 3 bases and J dropped 11 bases, with 10 bases sitting between them. The CDR3 is CAISEPPLAFF. CDR3 DNA: TGTGCCATCAGTGAACCTCCTTTGGCTTTCTTT.

The chain is built from TRBV9 and TRBJ1-3; D is undetermined. The germline V and J ends were trimmed by 0 bases and 8 bases, with 12 bases remaining between them. CDR1 and CDR2 from the germline V gene are SGDLS and YYNGEE. CDR3 length equals 14 residues. CDR3: CASSVASPRDTIYF. The CDR3 bases are TGTGCCAGCAGCGTAGCTTCCCCCCGAGACACCATATATTTT.

With respect to this clone: This sample includes further DNA sequences coding for the same CDR3. The V gene is TRBV27, the J gene TRBJ2-1; no reliable D call. Germline CDR1 reads MNHEY; CDR2 reads SMNVEV (reference sequence). CDR3 length: 12 amino acids. V was cut by 5 bases and J by 7 bases, with 9 bases left in between. The CDR3 DNA is TGTGCCAGCAGTCTTATGGGGAATGAGCAGTTCTTC. Protein sequence: CASSLMGNEQFF.

With regard to this clone: Other DNA sequences from this sample encode an identical CDR3 as well. CDR3 protein: CASSFGGSYYGYTF. DNA of the CDR3: TGTGCCAGCAGTTTTGGCGGGTCCTACTATGGCTACACCTTC. The chain carries TRBV27 and TRBJ1-2; D is unresolved. Germline assignment: CDR1 MNHEY and CDR2 SMNVEV (reference sequence). The CDR3 is 14 residues long. V was clipped by 3 bases and J by 3 bases, with 11 bases between them.

The V call is TRBV4-3, the J call TRBJ2-2, with D hard to call. The V end lost 0 bases, the J end lost 7 bases, and 9 bases lay between the germline ends. CDR1 and CDR2 (germline): LGHNA, YSLEER. The CDR3 is made up of 14 amino acids. CDR3 bases: TGCGCCAGCAGCCAAGAAGGCACCGACGGGGAGCTGTTTTTT. This codes for CASSQEGTDGELFF.

The chain joins TRBV30 to TRBJ2-1, with TRBD2 matching 11 bases. The CDR3 totals 14 residues. The V gene's germline CDR1 is GTSNPN and CDR2 SVGIG (reference sequence). V lost 3 bases, J lost 9 bases, and 7 bases stayed unmatched. CDR3: CAWSDLAGGVEQFF. In DNA form, the CDR3 reads TGTGCCTGGAGCGACCTAGCGGGAGGAGTTGAGCAGTTCTTC.

V is TRBV19 and J is TRBJ2-1, with D maybe TRBD2 (5 bases). This CDR3 comprises 15 residues. CDR1 LNHDA and CDR2 SQIVND come from the germline V gene (reference sequence). V was cut by 3 bases and J by 0 bases, with 9 bases left in between. CDR3 sequence reads: CASSIGVSSYNEQFF. CDR3 DNA: TGTGCCAGTAGTATCGGGGTAAGCTCCTACAATGAGCAGTTCTTC.

In regard to this clone: Within the sample, other DNA sequences also encode this same CDR3. The gene calls are TRBV6-1 and TRBJ1-2, with D unresolved. This CDR3 spans 11 amino acids. CDR1 is MNHNS, CDR2 SASEGT, per germline. V gave up 1 base and J gave up 8 bases, with 5 bases separating them. The CDR3 region has the DNA TGTGCCAGCAGTGAAGGCGGGGGCTACACCTTC. It yields the protein CASSEGGGYTF.

V and J are TRBV29-1 and TRBJ1-3; D possibly corresponds to TRBD1 (6 bases). The CDR3 has 14 amino acids. The V gene lost 7 bases and the J gene lost 2 bases, with 15 bases spanning the gap. Per the germline V gene, CDR1 is SQVTM and CDR2 is ANQGSEA. CDR3 residues: CSAQIGGPGNTIYF. CDR3 sequence (DNA): TGCAGCGCCCAGATCGGGGGCCCTGGAAACACCATATATTTT.

CDR3 residues: CASSQGRVYYGYTF. In DNA, the CDR3 is TGTGCCAGCAGCCAAGGAAGGGTTTACTATGGCTACACCTTC. V is TRBV14 and J is TRBJ1-2; D unclear. This CDR3 region has 14 residues. Trimming took 1 base from V and 3 from J, leaving 9 bases between them. The V gene's germline CDR1 is SGHDN and CDR2 FVKESK.